What follows are 4 T cell receptor beta chains derived from one specimen sequenced in a study of blood T cell repertoires in COVID-19. Data came from immunoSEQ multiplex PCR; TCRdb stores just in-frame clones and leaves some out. The sample yields 70,000 to 100,000 clones, roughly four fifths seen once. Material: peripheral blood. Receptors originate from a man aged 45 to 65 with active or convalescent COVID-19.

As DNA, the CDR3 is TGTGCCAGCACCCCCGGGACAGGGGAGACTAATGAAAAACTGTTTTTT. As protein: CASTPGTGETNEKLFF. The chain recombines TRBV5-5 with TRBJ1-4; TRBD1 matches 10 bases. The CDR3 loop spans 16 amino acids. CDR1 is SGHKS and CDR2 is YYEKEE in the germline V gene (reference sequence). V shed 6 bases and J 2 bases; nucleotides not matched to a gene: 7.

This clone came up once. The chain carries TRBV29-1 and TRBJ1-4; 10 positions match TRBD1. The CDR3 has 12 residues. Losses at the gene ends were 7 bases for V and 6 bases for J; bases not matched to a gene: 2. In germline, CDR1 is SQVTM, CDR2 ANQGSEA. CDR3 region: CSAGTGDEKLFF. Written as DNA, the CDR3 is TGCAGCGCCGGGACAGGGGATGAAAAACTGTTTTTT.

The rearrangement joins TRBV29-1 to TRBJ2-7; TRBD1 matches 10 bases. The V gene's germline CDR1 is SQVTM and CDR2 ANQGSEA. V shed 2 bases and J 3 bases; nucleotides not matched to a gene: 10. The CDR3 is 16 amino acids. CDR3: CSVEISGQGGIYEQYF. Here the CDR3 DNA reads TGCAGCGTTGAAATCTCCGGACAGGGGGGAATCTACGAGCAGTACTTC.

The V and J genes are TRBV7-2 and TRBJ1-2; D call uncertain. The V gene's germline CDR1 is SGHTA and CDR2 FQGNSA. V was shortened by 3 bases and J by 5 bases, with 7 bases between the two germline ends. This CDR3 is 12 amino acids long. CDR3 in DNA: TGTGCCAGCAGCTTCGACACGTATGGCTACACCTTC. It is translated as CASSFDTYGYTF.